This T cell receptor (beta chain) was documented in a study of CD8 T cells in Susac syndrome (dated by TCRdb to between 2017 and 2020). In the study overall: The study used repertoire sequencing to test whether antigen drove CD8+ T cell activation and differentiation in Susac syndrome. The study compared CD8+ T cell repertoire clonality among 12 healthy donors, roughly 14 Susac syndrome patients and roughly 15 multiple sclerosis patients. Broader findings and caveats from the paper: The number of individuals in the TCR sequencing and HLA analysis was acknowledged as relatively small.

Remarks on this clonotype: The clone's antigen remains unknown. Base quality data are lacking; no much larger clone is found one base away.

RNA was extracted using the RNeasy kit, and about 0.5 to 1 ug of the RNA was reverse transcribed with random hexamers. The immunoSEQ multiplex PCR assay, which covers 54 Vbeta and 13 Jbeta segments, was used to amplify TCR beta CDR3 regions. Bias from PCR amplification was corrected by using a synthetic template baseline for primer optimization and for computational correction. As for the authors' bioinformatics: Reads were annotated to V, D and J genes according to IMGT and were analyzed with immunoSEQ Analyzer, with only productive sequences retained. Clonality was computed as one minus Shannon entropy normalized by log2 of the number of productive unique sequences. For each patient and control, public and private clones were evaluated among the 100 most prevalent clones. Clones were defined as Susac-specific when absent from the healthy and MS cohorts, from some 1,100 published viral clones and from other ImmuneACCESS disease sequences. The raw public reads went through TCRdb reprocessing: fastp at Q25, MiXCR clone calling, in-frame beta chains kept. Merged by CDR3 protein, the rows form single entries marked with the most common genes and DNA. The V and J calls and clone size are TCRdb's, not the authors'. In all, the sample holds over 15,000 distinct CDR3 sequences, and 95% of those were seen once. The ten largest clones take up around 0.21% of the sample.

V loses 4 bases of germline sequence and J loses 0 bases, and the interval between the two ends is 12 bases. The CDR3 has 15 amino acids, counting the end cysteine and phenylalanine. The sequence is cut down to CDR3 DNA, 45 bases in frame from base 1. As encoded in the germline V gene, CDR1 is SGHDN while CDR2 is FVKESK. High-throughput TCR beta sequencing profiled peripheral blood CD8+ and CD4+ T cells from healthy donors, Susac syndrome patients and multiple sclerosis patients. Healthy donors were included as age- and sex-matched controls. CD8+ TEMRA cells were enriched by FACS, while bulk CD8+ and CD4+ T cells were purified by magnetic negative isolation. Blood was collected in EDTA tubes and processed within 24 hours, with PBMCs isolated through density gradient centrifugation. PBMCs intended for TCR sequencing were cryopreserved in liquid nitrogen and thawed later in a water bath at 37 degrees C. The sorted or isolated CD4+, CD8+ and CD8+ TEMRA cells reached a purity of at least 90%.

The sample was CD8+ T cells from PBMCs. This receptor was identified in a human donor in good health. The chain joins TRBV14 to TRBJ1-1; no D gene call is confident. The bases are TGTGCCAGCAGCCCCCACGACCTAGTGAACACTGAAGCTTTCTTT. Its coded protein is CASSPHDLVNTEAFF.